The text below deals with one TCR beta chain. Per the authors' pipeline: How many nucleated cells were present was estimated from reference gene primer amplification. Here immunoSEQ multiplex PCR was the method, and the copy in TCRdb shows in-frame clones only, minus some. V, J and clone size reflect that table, while D and trimming were determined from the DNA. This sample has about 220,000 clones, with about four fifths found just once. V lost 1 base and J lost 1; bases outside the gene matches: 3. Per germline, CDR1 GTSNPN and CDR2 SVGIG (reference sequence). The CDR3 contains 15 residues. This entry belongs to a study of blood T cell repertoires in COVID-19.

The sequenced sample consisted of PBMCs or T cells enriched from blood (not recorded which). The V gene is TRBV30, the J gene TRBJ1-2, with 10 bases that match TRBD1. This TCR derives from a woman aged 50 to 60 who had been exposed to COVID-19. The CDR3 bases are TGTGCCTGGAGTGGACAGGGGGCTAGTAACTATGGCTACACCTTC. This codes for CAWSGQGASNYGYTF.